These 25 T cell receptor beta chains originate from one sample sequenced in a study of T cell clones after liver transplantation. Antigens for these TCRs are unknown. Clones were read by immunoSEQ multiplex PCR, and TCRdb kept only the in-frame ones, dropping some. The data contain under 1,500 clones, approximately 38% of them singletons. Sequencing of dividing CFSE-low cells from the MLR defined alloreactive TCRbeta sequences. Specimen: CD4+ T cells from cultured PBMCs. The receptors were gathered from a human patient who received a liver transplant. Some T cells may trace back to the graft donor.

The chain carries TRBV7-9 and TRBJ2-7; the match to TRBD1 covers 11 bases. The CDR3 runs to 14 residues. CDR1 is SEHNR, CDR2 FQNEAQ, per germline (reference sequence). The V segment lost 3 bases and the J segment 9 bases; nucleotides outside the gene matches: 7. This CDR3 is CASSFLDRGQWQYF. CDR3 coding DNA: TGTGCCAGCAGCTTTTTGGACAGGGGGCAATGGCAGTACTTC.

About this clone: A much larger clone sits a single nucleotide away, making a read error possible. This CDR3 is CASSPFSGANTEAFF. The CDR3 region has the DNA TGTGCCAGCAGCCCTTTCTCAGGGGCTAACACTGAAGCTTTCTTT. The V call is TRBV21-1, the J call TRBJ1-1; TRBD1 was called by the table and not checked on the DNA. TRBV21-1 is annotated as a pseudogene. The CDR3 is 15 amino acids.

This chain joins TRBV6-6 and TRBJ2-7; TRBD1 agrees at 7 bases. CDR1 MNHNY and CDR2 SVGAGI come from the germline V gene (reference sequence). Trimming cost V 6 bases and J 5 bases; bases outside gene matches: 16. CDR3 size: 16 residues. The CDR3 loop is CASRPSRAGGHDEQYF. DNA for the CDR3: TGTGCCAGCAGACCGAGTCGGGCAGGGGGTCACGACGAGCAGTACTTC.

The rearrangement joins TRBV7-6 to TRBJ1-1; weak D call: TRBD1 (6 bases). Germline V lookup: CDR1 SGHVS, CDR2 FNYEAQ. CDR3 size: 15 residues. V lost 1 base to trimming and J lost 5 bases, with 14 bases between them. DNA of the CDR3: TGTGCCAGCAGCTTAGGGGGGGGCAGGGGAACTGAAGCTTTCTTT. Amino acids: CASSLGGGRGTEAFF. The variable domain in full, completed from reference TRBV7-6 and TRBJ1-1, reads GAGVSQSPRYKVTKRGQDVALRCDPISGHVSLYWYRQALGQGPEFLTYFNYEAQQDKSGLPNDRFSAERPEGSISTLTIQRTEQRDSAMYRCASSLGGGRGTEAFFGQGTRLTVV.

By share, this clone counts as large (0.1 to 1%). This rearrangement joins TRBV14 to TRBJ2-3; 8 bases are shared with TRBD1. Germline V gene data show CDR1 as SGHDN and CDR2 as FVKESK. The CDR3 contains 17 residues. Losses at the gene ends were 0 bases for V and 0 bases for J; bases not matched to a gene: 5. CDR3 sequence (DNA): TGTGCCAGCAGCCAAGAAAGGGGGACAGGTAGCACAGATACGCAGTATTTT. Translating it yields CASSQERGTGSTDTQYF.

This clone is categorized as medium-sized. The rearrangement links TRBV5-1 to TRBJ2-3, with TRBD2 matching 7 bases. J gave up 1 base and V 0 bases, and 5 bases lay outside the gene matches. The V gene's germline CDR1 is SGHRS and CDR2 YFSETQ. This CDR3 region has 16 residues. The CDR3: CASSLVPSGGTDTQYF. In nucleotides, the CDR3 is TGCGCCAGCAGCTTGGTACCGAGCGGGGGCACAGATACGCAGTATTTT.

This chain links TRBV11-2 with TRBJ2-1, with 8 bases fitting TRBD1. Trimming cost V 4 bases and J 9 bases; bases outside gene matches: 5. The length of the CDR3 is 13 residues. CDR1 and CDR2 from the germline V gene are SGHAT and FQNNGV. CDR3: CASSSQGAGEQFF. In nucleotides, the CDR3 is TGTGCCAGCAGCTCCCAGGGGGCGGGTGAGCAGTTCTTC. Complete variable domain (other parts from reference TRBV11-2 and TRBJ2-1): EAGVAQSPRYKIIEKRQSVAFWCNPISGHATLYWYQQILGQGPKLLIQFQNNGVVDDSQLPKDRFSAERLKGVDSTLKIQPAKLEDSAVYLCASSSQGAGEQFFGPGTRLTVL.

To note about this clone: A far larger clone is one base from this, pointing to a likely read error. The V call is TRBV9, the J call TRBJ1-1; possibly TRBD1 for D (6 bases). CDR3 length: 15 residues. Germline-derived CDR1 and CDR2 are SGDLS and YYNGEE. The CDR3 nucleotides read TGTGCCAGCAGCCCTTTCTCAGGGGCTAACACTGAACCTTTCTTT. Translated, it gives CASSPFSGANTEPFF.

The chain uses TRBV27 and TRBJ1-1; the D gene is possibly TRBD1 (5 bases). Trimming took off 3 bases at V and 2 bases at J, with 10 bases between the two ends. The CDR3 has 14 amino acids. Looked up from germline, CDR1 is MNHEY and CDR2 is SMNVEV (reference sequence). As DNA, the CDR3 is TGTGCCAGCAGTTTGGGGCGGGGAAACACTGAAGCTTTCTTT. It is translated as CASSLGRGNTEAFF.

This clone was recorded a few times. The chain couples TRBV2 to TRBJ2-3; 7 bases are a match to TRBD2. The germline V gene encodes CDR1 SNHLY and CDR2 FYNNEI. The trim removed 2 bases at V and 6 bases at J, leaving 11 bases unmatched. The length of the CDR3 is 16 residues. Here the CDR3 reads CASSELQVGGEDTQYF. In DNA, the CDR3 is TGTGCCAGCAGTGAACTTCAGGTGGGGGGGGAGGATACGCAGTATTTT. The variable domain in full, completed from reference TRBV2 and TRBJ2-3, reads EPEVTQTPSHQVTQMGQEVILRCVPISNHLYFYWYRQILGQKVEFLVSFYNNEISEKSEIFDDQFSVERPDGSNFTLKIRSTKLEDSAMYFCASSELQVGGEDTQYFGPGTRLTVL.

By sample share, this clone is hyperexpanded. The sample has other DNA sequences that encode this CDR3 too. The V call is TRBV9, the J call TRBJ1-1; possible D gene TRBD1, 6 bases. There are 15 residues in the CDR3. Germline CDR1 SGDLS, CDR2 YYNGEE. V dropped 4 bases and J dropped 2 bases, with 15 bases sitting between them. CDR3 loop: CASSPFSGANTEAFF. CDR3 bases: TGTGCCAGCAGCCCTTTCTCAGGGGCTAACACTGAAGCTTTCTTT.

The gene calls are TRBV5-4 and TRBJ1-1, with unresolved D. The V end lost 0 bases, the J end lost 2 bases, and 8 bases lay between the germline ends. Looked up from germline, CDR1 is SGHNT and CDR2 is YYREEE (reference sequence). There are 14 residues in the CDR3. The CDR3 is CASSLGTVNTEAFF. CDR3 DNA sequence: TGTGCCAGCAGCTTGGGGACTGTTAACACTGAAGCTTTCTTT.

This clone was detected only a few times. In DNA form, the CDR3 reads TGTGCCAGCAGCTTGGGGGGGGAGGGGACAGATACGCAGTATTTT. Protein sequence: CASSLGGEGTDTQYF. This chain uses TRBV7-2 with TRBJ2-3; TRBD2 matches 7 bases. CDR1 and CDR2 from the germline V gene are SGHTA and FQGNSA. This CDR3 is built from 15 residues. V lost 3 bases to trimming and J lost 3 bases; unmatched junction nucleotides: 6.

V usage is TRBV6-5 and J usage is TRBJ2-3, with unresolved D. V lost 8 bases and J lost 3, with 12 bases in between. CDR1 MNHEY and CDR2 SVGAGI come from the germline V gene. This CDR3 spans 13 amino acids. The CDR3 region has the DNA TGTGCCAGCTCGGAGAGGCGAACAGATACGCAGTATTTT. Amino acid sequence: CASSERRTDTQYF.

This clone is labeled as medium-sized. The chain combines TRBV6-6 with TRBJ2-7; TRBD1 matches 9 bases. Germline V lookup: CDR1 MNHNY, CDR2 SVGAGI (reference sequence). This CDR3 is 14 amino acids long. Losses at the gene ends were 6 bases for V and 4 bases for J; bases not matched to a gene: 7. Here the CDR3 reads CASRGGQGLYEQYF. The CDR3 nucleotides read TGTGCCAGCAGGGGAGGACAGGGGCTATACGAGCAGTACTTC.

The chain is built from TRBV11-3 and TRBJ1-5; D is possibly TRBD1 (6 bases). Trimming left V 1 base short and J 5 bases short, with 12 bases between. Germline CDR1 reads SGHNT; CDR2 reads YENEEA. The CDR3 spans 15 residues. The chain's CDR3 is CASSLVGRGDQPQHF. The DNA for the CDR3 is TGTGCCAGCAGCTTAGTGGGCAGGGGAGATCAGCCCCAGCATTTT.

The chain recombines TRBV10-3 with TRBJ2-3; 10 positions match TRBD2. The CDR3 contains 18 residues. Germline V gene lookup returns CDR1 ENHRY and CDR2 SYGVKD. With 10 bases clipped from V and 0 bases from J, the junction kept 16 bases outside the gene matches. CDR3: CATNPGTSVGASTDTQYF. The CDR3, as DNA: TGTGCCACCAACCCCGGGACTAGCGTTGGAGCTAGCACAGATACGCAGTATTTT.

This clone is labeled as medium-sized. The chain is built from TRBV28 and TRBJ1-2, with unresolved D. The germline V gene has CDR1 MDHEN and CDR2 SYDVKM. This CDR3 has 13 amino acids. V gave up 6 bases and J gave up 2 bases, with 10 bases separating them. As DNA, the CDR3 is TGTGCCAGCAGGCCTACAGTGAACTATGGCTACACCTTC. Translation: CASRPTVNYGYTF.

With respect to this clone: The junction shows a germline mismatch at one end, possibly a read error. V is TRBV4-2 and J is TRBJ2-5, with 10 bases identical to TRBD2. Germline CDR1 is LGHNA and CDR2 is YNFKEQ. The CDR3 has 13 amino acids. The CDR3: CASSQDQRGGLDF. The CDR3 coding sequence is TGTGCCAGCAGCCAAGACCAGCGGGGGGGCCTGGACTTC.

The V gene is TRBV30, the J gene TRBJ2-7, with 7 bases identical to TRBD1. CDR1 and CDR2 from the germline V gene are GTSNPN and SVGIG (reference sequence). The CDR3 loop spans 14 amino acids. After removal of 2 bases from V and 3 bases from J, the junction contained 7 bases not matched to a gene. Here the CDR3 DNA reads TGTGCCTGGAGTCCCGGGACAGTTGTCTACGAGCAGTACTTC. It codes for CAWSPGTVVYEQYF.

The chain links TRBV19 to TRBJ2-2; 7 positions agree with TRBD1. This CDR3 is built from 14 residues. Germline V gives CDR1 LNHDA, CDR2 SQIVND (reference sequence). Trimming at V came to 3 bases and at J to 7 bases, leaving 5 bases not matched to a gene. This CDR3 reads CASSIDREIGELFF. CDR3 DNA sequence: TGTGCCAGTAGTATCGACAGGGAAATCGGGGAGCTGTTTTTT.

By sample share, this clone is medium-sized (0.01 to 0.1%). The genes are TRBV5-6 and TRBJ1-6; 8 bases fit TRBD1. Trimming at V came to 0 bases and at J to 8 bases, leaving 4 bases not matched to a gene. The CDR3 runs 15 residues. Looked up from germline, CDR1 is SGHDT and CDR2 is YYEEEE. CDR3 DNA: TGTGCCAGCAGCTTGGACAGGGGGAGGTATTCACCCCTCCACTTT. Its translation is CASSLDRGRYSPLHF. Full variable domain (rest looked up from reference TRBV5-6 and TRBJ1-6): DAGVTQSPTHLIKTRGQQVTLRCSPKSGHDTVSWYQQALGQGPQFIFQYYEEEERQRGNFPDRFSGHQFPNYSSELNVNALLLGDSALYLCASSLDRGRYSPLHFGNGTRLTVT.

In its sample, this clone was seen a few times. The V gene is TRBV2, the J gene TRBJ1-6, with D unresolved. The germline V gene encodes CDR1 SNHLY and CDR2 FYNNEI. The CDR3 has 13 amino acids. With 6 bases removed from V and 10 bases from J, the gap between germline ends came to 13 bases. In DNA form, the CDR3 reads TGTGCCAGCAGCCCCCTCAGGAACTCACCCCTCCACTTT. Translation: CASSPLRNSPLHF.

The chain combines TRBV28 with TRBJ1-4; maybe TRBD1 (5 bases). The CDR3 has 12 residues. CDR1 is MDHEN and CDR2 is SYDVKM in the germline V gene. Trimming took off 1 base at V and 14 bases at J, with 11 bases between the two ends. The CDR3 sequence is CASSLSGASLFF. CDR3 nucleotides: TGTGCCAGCAGTTTATCTGGGGCATCGCTGTTTTTT.

As concerns this clone: One junction end does not reproduce the germline sequence, and a read error may be involved. The chain combines TRBV5-8 with TRBJ1-1, with a tentative D call TRBD1 (5 bases). Germline assignment: CDR1 SGHTS and CDR2 YDEGEE. The CDR3 is 14 residues long. The CDR3 protein is CARSLWQGNTEAFF. The CDR3 region has the DNA TGTGCCAGAAGCTTGTGGCAGGGGAACACTGAAGCTTTCTTT.